This is a list of T cell receptor beta chains from one sample in a study of cytomegalovirus exposure and HLA in healthy donors. Data came from immunoSEQ multiplex PCR; TCRdb stores just in-frame clones and leaves some out. The data hold about 35,000 clones, with 70% to 85% observed a single time. Sequenced: PBMCs. The origin of the receptors is a woman younger than 35 in good health and CMV-seronegative. The CDR3 runs from the conserved cysteine through the conserved F or W. D genes are given only for firm matches. Clone size is shown for a subset of rows, as once, few, many or a class of expanded clone.

J | D | V | size | CDR3 | DNA
TRBJ2-2 | NA | TRBV4-3 | NA | CASSPESHRVTGELFF | TGCGCCAGCAGCCCAGAATCCCACAGGGTCACCGGGGAGCTGTTTTTT
TRBJ1-1 | TRBD1 | TRBV2 | NA | CASSPRQGANTEAFF | TGTGCCAGCAGTCCCCGACAGGGGGCGAACACTGAAGCTTTCTTT
TRBJ2-2 | TRBD2 | TRBV9 | NA | CASSVQAGANTGELFF | TGTGCCAGCAGCGTCCAAGCGGGAGCGAACACCGGGGAGCTGTTTTTT
TRBJ1-5 | NA | TRBV29-1 | few | CSVGSRNQPQNF | TGCAGCGTTGGTAGCAGAAATCAGCCCCAGAATTTT
TRBJ1-2 | NA | TRBV5-8 | NA | CASSLVSSYPF | TGTGCCAGCAGCTTGGTATCTTCCTACCCCTTC
TRBJ2-7 | NA | TRBV28 | NA | CASSQARDFSHEQYF | TGTGCCAGCAGCCAAGCCAGGGATTTCTCCCACGAGCAGTACTTC
TRBJ1-1 | NA | TRBV4-1 | NA | CASSRGGTEAFF | TGCGCCAGCAGCAGGGGGGGCACTGAAGCTTTCTTT
TRBJ2-3 | TRBD2 | TRBV19 | once | CASGTGTITDTQYF | TGTGCCAGTGGTACCGGGACTATCACAGATACGCAGTATTTT
TRBJ2-1 | NA | TRBV7-3 | few | CASSLIGGISFNEQFF | TGTGCCAGCAGCTTAATCGGCGGGATCAGTTTCAATGAGCAGTTCTTC
TRBJ2-7 | NA | TRBV27 | once | CASSFDRTYEQYF | TGTGCCAGCAGTTTCGACAGAACCTACGAGCAGTACTTC
TRBJ2-2 | TRBD2 | TRBV4-1 | NA | CASSSTSGKIGELFF | TGCGCCAGCAGCTCGACTAGCGGGAAGATCGGGGAGCTGTTTTTT
TRBJ2-5 | NA | TRBV18 | few | CASSPPTVQETQYF | TGTGCCAGCTCACCACCGACTGTACAAGAGACCCAGTACTTC
TRBJ2-6 | TRBD2 | TRBV5-1 | NA | CASSSGLANSGANVLTF | TGCGCCAGCAGCTCGGGACTAGCGAACTCTGGGGCCAACGTCCTGACTTTC
TRBJ2-1 | NA | TRBV11-3 | NA | CASSSWTGSSYNEQFF | TGTGCCAGCAGCTCGTGGACTGGGAGCTCCTACAATGAGCAGTTCTTC
TRBJ2-2 | TRBD2 | TRBV19 | NA | CASSQREVTGELFF | TGTGCCAGTAGTCAGCGGGAGGTCACCGGGGAGCTGTTTTTT
TRBJ2-1 | NA | TRBV7-5 | NA | CARSIAGNEQFF | TGTGCCAGAAGCATAGCGGGGAATGAGCAGTTCTTC
TRBJ1-2 | TRBD1 | TRBV5-6 | once | CASSSDRGFGYGYTF | TGTGCCAGCAGCTCGGACAGGGGTTTCGGCTATGGCTACACCTTC
TRBJ1-2 | NA | TRBV20-1 | NA | CSARHNYGYTF | TGCAGTGCTAGACATAACTATGGCTACACCTTC
TRBJ1-6 | TRBD1 | TRBV6-5 | NA | CASSDRADSPLHF | TGTGCCAGCAGTGACAGGGCTGATTCACCCCTCCACTTT
TRBJ2-1 | NA | TRBV10-3 | NA | CASSEDFAYNEQFF | TGTGCCAGCTCGGAAGACTTCGCCTACAATGAGCAGTTCTTC
TRBJ2-7 | NA | TRBV10-3 | NA | CAINSPGLEQYF | TGTGCCATCAATAGCCCTGGACTCGAGCAGTACTTC
TRBJ1-1 | TRBD1 | TRBV2 | NA | CASSPRTGEGTEAFF | TGTGCCAGCAGTCCCCGGACAGGGGAGGGGACTGAAGCTTTCTTT
TRBJ1-2 | NA | TRBV7-2 | NA | CASRQVGENGYTF | TGTGCCAGCAGGCAAGTCGGGGAGAACGGCTACACCTTC
TRBJ2-7 | TRBD2 | TRBV27 | NA | CASRLKGLAGKAYEQYF | TGTGCCAGCAGACTTAAAGGACTAGCGGGTAAGGCCTACGAGCAGTACTTC
TRBJ2-7 | TRBD2 | TRBV4-2 | NA | CASSQLLAAFYEQYF | TGTGCCAGCAGCCAACTACTAGCGGCATTCTACGAGCAGTACTTC
TRBJ2-1 | TRBD2 | TRBV12-5 | NA | CASGLLSGSLDNEQFF | TGTGCTAGTGGTTTGTTGAGCGGGAGCTTGGACAATGAGCAGTTCTTC
TRBJ2-7 | NA | TRBV10-3 | few | CAISDLADSYEQYF | TGTGCCATCAGTGACCTGGCAGATTCCTACGAGCAGTACTTC
TRBJ2-2 | NA | TRBV5-5 | NA | CASSLVPNGELFF | TGTGCCAGCAGCTTGGTCCCCAACGGGGAGCTGTTTTTT
TRBJ2-7 | NA | TRBV11-2 | NA | CASSPWDKIGEQYF | TGTGCCAGCAGCCCATGGGACAAAATAGGGGAGCAGTACTTC
TRBJ2-1 | TRBD1 | TRBV7-2 | NA | CASSPGGGLNEQFF | TGTGCCAGCAGCCCAGGGGGTGGGTTGAATGAGCAGTTCTTC
TRBJ2-3 | TRBD2 | TRBV14 | NA | CASTAAGGPTDTQYF | TGTGCCAGCACGGCGGCGGGAGGGCCTACCGATACGCAGTATTTT
TRBJ2-1 | TRBD1 | TRBV29-1 | NA | CSVADRVLFYNEQFF | TGCAGCGTCGCGGACAGGGTTCTTTTCTACAATGAGCAGTTCTTC
TRBJ1-1 | TRBD1 | TRBV11-3 | NA | CASSPGGTEAFF | TGTGCCAGCAGCCCAGGGGGCACTGAAGCTTTCTTT
TRBJ1-4 | NA | TRBV2 | NA | CASSADSEKLFF | TGTGCCAGCAGCGCGGATAGCGAAAAACTGTTTTTT
TRBJ2-3 | NA | TRBV7-9 | NA | CASSQDRSGDTQYF | TGCGCCAGCAGCCAAGATCGAAGCGGTGATACGCAGTATTTT
TRBJ2-3 | NA | TRBV7-2 | once | CASSLVEVLTTDTQYF | TGTGCCAGCAGCTTAGTTGAGGTTCTAACCACAGATACGCAGTATTTT
TRBJ2-1 | TRBD2 | TRBV7-9 | NA | CASSSRTSGKLRTKQFF | TGTGCCAGCAGCTCCCGGACTAGCGGGAAGTTGAGGACAAAGCAGTTCTTC
TRBJ2-1 | NA | TRBV4-3 | NA | CASSQVTGNNEQFF | TGCGCCAGCAGCCAAGTGACGGGGAACAATGAGCAGTTCTTC
TRBJ2-7 | TRBD2 | TRBV5-6 | few | CASTWGVGSGSYEQYF | TGTGCCAGCACCTGGGGGGTAGGTAGCGGGAGCTACGAGCAGTACTTC
TRBJ2-1 | TRBD1 | TRBV15 | NA | CATSRPRGLENEQFF | TGTGCCACCAGCAGACCCAGGGGGCTGGAGAATGAGCAGTTCTTC
TRBJ2-5 | NA | TRBV9 | once | CASNLGGVGETQYF | TGTGCCAGCAACCTAGGCGGGGTAGGGGAGACCCAGTACTTC